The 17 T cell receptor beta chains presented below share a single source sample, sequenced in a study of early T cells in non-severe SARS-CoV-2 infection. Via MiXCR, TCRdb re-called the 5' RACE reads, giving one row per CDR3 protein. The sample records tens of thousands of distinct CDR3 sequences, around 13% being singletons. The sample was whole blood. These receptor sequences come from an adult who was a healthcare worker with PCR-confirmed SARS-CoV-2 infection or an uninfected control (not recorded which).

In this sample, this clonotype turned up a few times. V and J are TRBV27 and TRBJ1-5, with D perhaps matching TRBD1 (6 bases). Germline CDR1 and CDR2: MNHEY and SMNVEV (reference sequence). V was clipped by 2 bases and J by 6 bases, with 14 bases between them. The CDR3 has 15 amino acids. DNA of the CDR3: TGTGCCAGCAGTTTACGAACAGGGTCGGCTCAGCCCCAGCATTTT. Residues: CASSLRTGSAQPQHF.

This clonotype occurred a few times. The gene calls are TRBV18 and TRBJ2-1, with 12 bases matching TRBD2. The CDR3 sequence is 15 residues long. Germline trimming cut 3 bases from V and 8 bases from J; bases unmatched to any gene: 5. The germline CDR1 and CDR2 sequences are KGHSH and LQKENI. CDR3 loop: CASSPPSGRGDEQFF. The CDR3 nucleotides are TGTGCCAGCTCACCCCCTAGCGGGAGGGGGGATGAGCAGTTCTTC.

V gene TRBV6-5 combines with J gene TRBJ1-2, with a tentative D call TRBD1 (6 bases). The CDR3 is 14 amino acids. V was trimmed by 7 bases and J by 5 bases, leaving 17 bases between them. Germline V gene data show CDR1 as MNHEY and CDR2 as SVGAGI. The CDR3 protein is CASTLRGGRYGYTF. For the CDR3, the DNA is TGTGCCAGCACCCTGAGGGGGGGCCGGTATGGCTACACCTTC.

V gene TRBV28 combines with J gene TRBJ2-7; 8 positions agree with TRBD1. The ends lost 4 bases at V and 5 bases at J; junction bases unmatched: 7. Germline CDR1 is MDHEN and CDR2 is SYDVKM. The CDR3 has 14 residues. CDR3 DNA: TGTGCCAGCAGTTCCTCGGACAGGGTGGACGAGCAGTACTTC. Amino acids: CASSSSDRVDEQYF.

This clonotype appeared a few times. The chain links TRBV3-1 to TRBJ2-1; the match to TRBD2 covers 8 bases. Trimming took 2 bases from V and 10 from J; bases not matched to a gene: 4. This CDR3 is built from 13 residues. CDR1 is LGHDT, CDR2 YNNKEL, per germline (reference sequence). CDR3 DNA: TGTGCCAGCAGCCAATACCCTAGCGGGGAGCAGTTCTTC. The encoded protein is CASSQYPSGEQFF.

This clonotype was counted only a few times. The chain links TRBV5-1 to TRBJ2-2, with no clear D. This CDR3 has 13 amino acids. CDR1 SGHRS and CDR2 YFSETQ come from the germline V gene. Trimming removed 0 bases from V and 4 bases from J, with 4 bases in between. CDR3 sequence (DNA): TGCGCCAGCAGCTTGGAGGGCACCGGGGAGCTGTTTTTT. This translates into CASSLEGTGELFF.

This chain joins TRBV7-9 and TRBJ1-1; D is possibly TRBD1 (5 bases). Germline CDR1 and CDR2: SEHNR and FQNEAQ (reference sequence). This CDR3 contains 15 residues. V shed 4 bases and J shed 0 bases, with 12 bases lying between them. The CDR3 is CASSSQSGMNTEAFF. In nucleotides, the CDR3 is TGTGCCAGCAGCTCACAATCAGGGATGAACACTGAAGCTTTCTTT.

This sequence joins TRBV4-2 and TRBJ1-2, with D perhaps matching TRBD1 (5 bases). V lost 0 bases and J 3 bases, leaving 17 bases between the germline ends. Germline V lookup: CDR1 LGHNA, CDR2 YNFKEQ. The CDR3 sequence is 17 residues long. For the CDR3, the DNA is TGTGCCAGCAGCCAAGAAGCCTGGATCAGGGATGACTATGGCTACACCTTC. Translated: CASSQEAWIRDDYGYTF.

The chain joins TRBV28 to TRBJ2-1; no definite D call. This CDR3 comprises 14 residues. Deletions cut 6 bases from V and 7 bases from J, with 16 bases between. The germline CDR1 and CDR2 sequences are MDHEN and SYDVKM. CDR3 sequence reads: CASSPHPSLNEQFF. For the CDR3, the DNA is TGTGCCAGCAGCCCACACCCTTCCTTGAATGAGCAGTTCTTC.

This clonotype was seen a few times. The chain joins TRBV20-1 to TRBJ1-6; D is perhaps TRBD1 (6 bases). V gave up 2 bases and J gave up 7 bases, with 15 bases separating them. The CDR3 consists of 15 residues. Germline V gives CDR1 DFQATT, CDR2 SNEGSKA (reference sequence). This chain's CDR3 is CSARTQGQTNSPLHF. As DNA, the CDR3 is TGCAGTGCTAGAACGCAAGGACAGACAAATTCACCCCTCCACTTT.

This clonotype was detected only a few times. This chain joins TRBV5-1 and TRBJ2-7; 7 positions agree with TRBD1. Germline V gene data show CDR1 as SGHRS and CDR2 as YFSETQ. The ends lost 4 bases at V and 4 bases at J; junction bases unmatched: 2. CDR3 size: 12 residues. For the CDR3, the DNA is TGCGCCAGCAGCGACAGGGAGTACGAGCAGTACTTC. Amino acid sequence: CASSDREYEQYF.

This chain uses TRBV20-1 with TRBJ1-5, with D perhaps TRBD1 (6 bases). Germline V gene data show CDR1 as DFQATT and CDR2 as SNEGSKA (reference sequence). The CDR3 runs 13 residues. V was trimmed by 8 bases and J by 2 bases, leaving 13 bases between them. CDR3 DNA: TGCAGTTCGGCCCGGGGGCGCAATCAGCCCCAGCATTTT. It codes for CSSARGRNQPQHF.

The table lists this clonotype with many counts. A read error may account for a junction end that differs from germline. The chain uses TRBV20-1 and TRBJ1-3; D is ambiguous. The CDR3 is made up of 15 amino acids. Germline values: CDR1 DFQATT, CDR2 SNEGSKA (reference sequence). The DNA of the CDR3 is TGCAGTGCAATCCTCAGGCGTAACTCTGAAAACACCATATATTTT. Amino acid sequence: CSAILRRNSENTIYF.

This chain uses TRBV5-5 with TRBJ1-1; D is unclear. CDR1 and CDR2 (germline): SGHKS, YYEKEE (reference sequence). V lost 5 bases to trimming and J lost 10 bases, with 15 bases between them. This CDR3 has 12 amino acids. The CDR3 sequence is CASSYEPHRAFF. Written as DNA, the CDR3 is TGTGCCAGCAGTTATGAGCCTCATAGAGCTTTCTTT.

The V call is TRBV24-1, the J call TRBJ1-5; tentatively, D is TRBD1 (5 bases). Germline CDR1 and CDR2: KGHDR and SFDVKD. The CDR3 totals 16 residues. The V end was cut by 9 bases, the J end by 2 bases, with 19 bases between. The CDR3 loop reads CATGRGWERGNQPQHF. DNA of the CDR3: TGTGCCACCGGGAGGGGTTGGGAGAGGGGCAATCAGCCCCAGCATTTT.

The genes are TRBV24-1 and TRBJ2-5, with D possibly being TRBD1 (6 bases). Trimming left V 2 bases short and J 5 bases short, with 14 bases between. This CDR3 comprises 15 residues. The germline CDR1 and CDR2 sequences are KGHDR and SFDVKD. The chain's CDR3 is CATSDWGQGDETQYF. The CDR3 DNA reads TGTGCCACCAGTGATTGGGGGCAGGGCGACGAGACCCAGTACTTC.

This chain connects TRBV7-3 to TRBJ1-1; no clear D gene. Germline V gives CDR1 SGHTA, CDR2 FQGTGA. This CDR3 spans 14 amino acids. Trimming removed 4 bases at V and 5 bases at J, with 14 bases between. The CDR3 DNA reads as TGTGCCAGCAGCTCCCTAGTAGGTCCTACTGAAGCTTTCTTT. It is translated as CASSSLVGPTEAFF.